What follows are 14 T cell receptor beta chains derived from one specimen sequenced in a study of graft-versus-host responses after intestinal transplantation. Some clones are missing from TCRdb's copy, which holds only in-frame ones; the method was immunoSEQ multiplex PCR. The data show fewer than 70,000 clones, with around nine tenths seen just once and roughly 6.7% held by the top ten. The source material was bone marrow, sampled approximately 100 weeks after intestinal transplantation. These receptors all come from a human patient who received an intestinal transplant, so some T cells may come from the graft donor.

The genes are TRBV4-2 and TRBJ2-7, with D tentatively TRBD1 (8 bases). V was clipped by 4 bases and J by 9 bases, with 22 bases between them. Germline values: CDR1 LGHNA, CDR2 YNFKEQ. The CDR3 is made up of 15 amino acids. CDR3: CASSLSRDRQRGQYF. CDR3 coding DNA: TGTGCCAGCAGCCTTAGCCGGGACAGGCAGCGGGGGCAGTACTTC.

V usage is TRBV7-6 and J usage is TRBJ2-2; TRBD2 matches 12 bases. V lost 4 bases, J lost 4 bases, and 4 bases stayed unmatched. The CDR3 covers 16 residues. Germline CDR1 and CDR2: SGHVS and FNYEAQ. This CDR3 is CASSSGLAGSTGELFF. Written as DNA, the CDR3 is TGTGCCAGCAGCTCCGGACTAGCGGGGTCCACCGGGGAGCTGTTTTTT.

This clone has only one observation. The chain joins TRBV10-3 to TRBJ1-3; no reliable D call. V was cut by 2 bases and J by 3 bases, with 8 bases left in between. There are 14 residues in the CDR3. The germline CDR1 and CDR2 sequences are ENHRY and SYGVKD. CDR3 loop: CAISEGRNGNTIYF. CDR3 nucleotides: TGTGCCATCAGTGAGGGCAGGAATGGAAACACCATATATTTT.

This chain links TRBV5-4 with TRBJ2-1; TRBD2 aligns across 8 bases. Germline-derived CDR1 and CDR2 are SGHNT and YYREEE (reference sequence). This CDR3 contains 13 residues. The V and J ends lost 10 bases and 4 bases, in that order; junction bases with no gene match: 7. This chain's CDR3 is CAGRAGGYNEQFF. The CDR3 DNA is TGTGCCGGACGGGCGGGAGGTTACAATGAGCAGTTCTTC.

Of note for this clone: Other DNA sequences in this specimen translate into the identical CDR3. V gene TRBV6-1 combines with J gene TRBJ2-7, with no clear D. CDR3 length: 13 amino acids. V was cut by 9 bases and J by 1 base, with 13 bases left in between. CDR1 and CDR2 from the germline V gene are MNHNS and SASEGT. CDR3 protein: CASTVDESYEQYF. The CDR3 DNA is TGTGCCAGTACCGTGGACGAATCCTACGAGCAGTACTTC.

The chain carries TRBV2 and TRBJ2-7; 8 bases fit TRBD1. Losses at the gene ends were 4 bases for V and 5 bases for J; bases not matched to a gene: 10. Germline-derived CDR1 and CDR2 are SNHLY and FYNNEI. The CDR3 is made up of 15 amino acids. This chain's CDR3 is CASSAQTGAGDEQYF. The CDR3 bases are TGTGCCAGCAGTGCCCAGACAGGGGCCGGGGACGAGCAGTACTTC.

The chain uses TRBV5-1 and TRBJ2-1; 9 bases align to TRBD2. The CDR3 runs 16 residues. V lost 2 bases to trimming and J lost 4 bases; unmatched junction nucleotides: 7. Germline lookup yields CDR1 SGHRS and CDR2 YFSETQ. CDR3 protein: CASSFERGADYNEQFF. In DNA form, the CDR3 reads TGCGCCAGCAGCTTTGAGCGGGGGGCAGATTACAATGAGCAGTTCTTC.

V gene TRBV7-9 combines with J gene TRBJ2-3, with unresolved D. V gave up 2 bases and J gave up 6 bases, with 6 bases separating them. In germline, CDR1 is SEHNR, CDR2 FQNEAQ (reference sequence). The CDR3 loop spans 12 amino acids. CDR3 loop: CASSLLQDTQYF. The CDR3 nucleotides are TGTGCCAGCAGCTTACTCCAGGATACGCAGTATTTT. The full variable domain, in which reference TRBV7-9 and TRBJ2-3 provide the parts outside the CDR3, is DTGVSQNPRHKITKRGQNVTFRCDPISEHNRLYWYRQTLGQGPEFLTYFQNEAQLEKSRLLSDRFSAERPKGSFSTLEIQRTEQGDSAMYLCASSLLQDTQYFGPGTRLTVL.

This clone occurred once. J is TRBJ2-4 and V is TRBV6-6; TRBD1 might be the D (5 bases). Germline V CDR1 and CDR2: MNHNY, SVGAGI (reference sequence). The CDR3 contains 15 residues. V lost 5 bases and J lost 0, with 11 bases in between. The CDR3 spells CASSPTGVAKNIQYF. The CDR3, as DNA: TGTGCCAGCAGTCCAACAGGAGTAGCCAAAAACATTCAGTACTTC.

V is TRBV9 and J is TRBJ1-2, with D perhaps TRBD1 (6 bases). V was pared by 3 bases and J by 6 bases, with 9 bases between. Looked up from germline, CDR1 is SGDLS and CDR2 is YYNGEE. The CDR3 totals 12 residues. CDR3 sequence reads: CASSDREDGYTF. The CDR3 DNA reads TGTGCCAGCAGCGACAGGGAAGATGGCTACACCTTC.

V is TRBV27 and J is TRBJ2-5, with a weak D call TRBD2 (5 bases). The CDR3 extends over 13 amino acids. The V end lost 6 bases, the J end lost 3 bases, and 11 bases lay between the germline ends. The germline gives CDR1 MNHEY, CDR2 SMNVEV (reference sequence). The CDR3 coding sequence is TGTGCCAGCAGGAGCCGGGAAAAAGAGACCCAGTACTTC. Translation gives CASRSREKETQYF.

The gene calls are TRBV5-1 and TRBJ2-1, with a weak D call TRBD1 (6 bases). The ends were cut back, 3 bases at V and 0 bases at J, with 10 bases in the middle. Germline V gives CDR1 SGHRS, CDR2 YFSETQ. This CDR3 contains 15 residues. CDR3 nucleotide sequence: TGCGCCAGCAGCTACACAGGGAGCTCCTACAATGAGCAGTTCTTC. The encoded protein is CASSYTGSSYNEQFF.

J is TRBJ2-5 and V is TRBV11-1, with D possibly matching TRBD1 (6 bases). Germline values: CDR1 SGHAT, CDR2 FQDESV (reference sequence). Trimming shortened V by 5 bases and J by 5 bases, and 15 bases separated the two germline ends. This CDR3 is built from 14 residues. The CDR3 is CASSRDRLYETQYF. The CDR3 nucleotides read TGTGCCAGCAGCAGAGACAGGCTGTACGAGACCCAGTACTTC.

This clone appeared once. This rearrangement joins TRBV7-3 to TRBJ2-1, with TRBD2 identical over 9 bases. The CDR3 sequence is 17 residues long. After removal of 0 bases from V and 5 bases from J, the junction contained 8 bases not matched to a gene. Germline V lookup: CDR1 SGHTA, CDR2 FQGTGA. The CDR3 DNA reads TGTGCCAGCAGCTTAACGGGAGGGACTAGCCTTAACAATGAGCAGTTCTTC. Protein sequence: CASSLTGGTSLNNEQFF.